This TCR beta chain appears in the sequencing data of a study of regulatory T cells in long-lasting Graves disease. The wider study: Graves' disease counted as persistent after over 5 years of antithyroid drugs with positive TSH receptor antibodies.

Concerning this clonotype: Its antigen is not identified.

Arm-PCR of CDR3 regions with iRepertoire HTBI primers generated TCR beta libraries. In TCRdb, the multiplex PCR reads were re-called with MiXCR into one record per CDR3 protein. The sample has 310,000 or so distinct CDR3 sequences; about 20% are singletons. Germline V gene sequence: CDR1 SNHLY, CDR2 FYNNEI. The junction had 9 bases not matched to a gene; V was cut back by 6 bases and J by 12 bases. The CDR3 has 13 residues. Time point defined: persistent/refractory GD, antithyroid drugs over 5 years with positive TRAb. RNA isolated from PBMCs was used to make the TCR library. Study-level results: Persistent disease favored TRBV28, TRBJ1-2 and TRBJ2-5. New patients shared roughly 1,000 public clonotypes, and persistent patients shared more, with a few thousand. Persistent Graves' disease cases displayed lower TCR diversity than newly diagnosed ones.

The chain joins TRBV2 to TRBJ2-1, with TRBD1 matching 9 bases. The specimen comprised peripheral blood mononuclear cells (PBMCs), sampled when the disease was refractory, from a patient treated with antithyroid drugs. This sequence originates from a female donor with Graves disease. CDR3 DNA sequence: TGTGCCAGCAGGCCGGGACAGGGAAAGGGGCAGTTCTTC. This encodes CASRPGQGKGQFF.